Listed below are T cell receptor beta chains from one sample, sequenced in a study of T cells in localized non-small cell lung cancer. Libraries were prepared by immunoSEQ multiplex PCR; TCRdb keeps only in-frame clonotypes and omits some of them. The sample contains 10,000 to 15,000 clones, 70% to 90% of which appear only once. The input for sequencing was peripheral blood, taken before any cancer treatment. The receptor source for this set is a male donor at least 60 years old with stage III lung adenocarcinoma. The CDR3 runs from the conserved cysteine through the conserved F or W. Fields, in order: clone size, J gene, D gene, V gene, CDR3 protein, CDR3 DNA. D genes are given only for firm matches. Expanded clones are given a class, and other clones once, few, many or no size at all.

-	TRBJ2-7	-	TRBV4-1	CASSQVGATYEQYF	TGCGCCAGCAGCCAAGTCGGTGCTACCTACGAGCAGTACTTC
-	TRBJ2-5	-	TRBV5-1	CASSLQRSQETQYF	TGCGCCAGCAGCTTGCAACGGAGCCAAGAGACCCAGTACTTC
few	TRBJ2-3	TRBD2	TRBV2	CASSETRGGADTQYF	TGTGCCAGCAGTGAAACCCGGGGGGGGGCGGATACGCAGTATTTT
-	TRBJ1-3	-	TRBV6-1	CASSEARQPSTRSGNTIYF	TGTGCCAGCAGTGAAGCGCGACAGCCCTCAACAAGATCTGGAAACACCATATATTTT
-	TRBJ2-1	-	TRBV11-2	CASSLGRNNEQFF	TGTGCCAGCAGCTTAGGTCGAAACAATGAGCAGTTCTTC
-	TRBJ1-2	-	TRBV5-6	CASSLSAGYTF	TGTGCCAGCAGCTTGTCCGCTGGCTACACCTTC
-	TRBJ1-6	-	TRBV6-5	CASSGISSYNSPLHF	TGTGCCAGCAGTGGGATTTCCTCCTATAATTCACCCCTCCACTTT
-	TRBJ2-2	-	TRBV5-1	CASSLQGTGELFF	TGCGCCAGCAGCCTACAAGGAACCGGGGAGCTGTTTTTT
-	TRBJ2-5	TRBD2	TRBV7-9	CASSPGLAGHQETQYF	TGTGCCAGCAGCCCGGGACTAGCGGGGCACCAAGAGACCCAGTACTTC
-	TRBJ2-1	-	TRBV7-9	CASSLNAPRIDEQFF	TGTGCCAGCAGCTTAAACGCCCCTCGGATAGATGAGCAGTTCTTC
-	TRBJ1-2	-	TRBV7-9	CASSPSTETNYGYTF	TGTGCCAGCAGCCCCTCGACAGAAACTAACTATGGCTACACCTTC
once	TRBJ2-1	-	TRBV19	CASRRTDEQFF	TGTGCCAGTAGAAGAACTGATGAGCAGTTCTTC
few	TRBJ1-1	-	TRBV4-1	CASSQASGTIVKTEAFF	TGCGCCAGCAGCCAAGCGTCCGGGACCATTGTTAAGACTGAAGCTTTCTTT
-	TRBJ2-3	TRBD2	TRBV7-9	CASSFSAGADTQYF	TGTGCCAGCAGCTTTTCGGCGGGAGCAGATACGCAGTATTTT
-	TRBJ2-7	TRBD1	TRBV5-1	CASQNPGQGPSRSYEQYF	TGCGCCAGCCAGAATCCGGGACAGGGCCCTTCACGGTCCTACGAGCAGTACTTC
-	TRBJ1-4	-	TRBV15	CATSRDGGPGEKLFF	TGTGCCACCAGCAGAGATGGAGGGCCGGGGGAAAAACTGTTTTTT
-	TRBJ2-1	-	TRBV23-1	CASSHPGPSSFYNEQFF	TGCGCCAGCAGTCACCCGGGACCCAGCTCCTTTTACAATGAGCAGTTCTTC
-	TRBJ1-1	-	TRBV6-5	CASSPGESNTEAFF	TGTGCCAGCAGCCCGGGGGAGTCGAACACTGAAGCTTTCTTT
-	TRBJ2-7	-	TRBV7-2	CASSPSSTASYEQYF	TGTGCCAGCAGCCCTTCGTCGACAGCCTCCTACGAGCAGTACTTC
few	TRBJ2-7	TRBD1	TRBV9	CASSIGTGVWDTAYEQYF	TGTGCCAGCAGCATAGGGACAGGGGTTTGGGATACCGCCTACGAGCAGTACTTC
-	TRBJ1-2	-	TRBV9	CASSVGWGQLGYTF	TGTGCCAGCAGCGTAGGCTGGGGTCAGCTTGGCTACACCTTC
-	TRBJ1-1	-	TRBV19	CASSISLENTEAFF	TGTGCCAGTAGTATCTCGCTAGAGAACACTGAAGCTTTCTTT
once	TRBJ2-1	TRBD2	TRBV2	CASSHPGTSGELSSYNEQFF	TGTGCCAGCAGTCACCCTGGGACTAGCGGGGAACTGAGCTCCTACAATGAGCAGTTCTTC
-	TRBJ1-4	-	TRBV7-2	CASSLHEGKGTNEKLFF	TGTGCCAGCAGCTTACATGAGGGGAAGGGAACTAATGAAAAACTGTTTTTT
once	TRBJ1-1	-	TRBV5-1	CASSLGTNTEAFF	TGCGCCAGCAGCCTCGGGACGAACACTGAAGCTTTCTTT
once	TRBJ1-1	-	TRBV6-4	CASSDSSRGTEAFF	TGTGCCAGCAGTGACTCGAGCCGGGGCACTGAAGCTTTCTTT
-	TRBJ2-7	TRBD1	TRBV14	CASSLGAGTGRYEQYF	TGTGCCAGCAGCCTCGGGGCTGGGACAGGTCGCTACGAGCAGTACTTC
-	TRBJ2-7	TRBD2	TRBV18	CASSPQRASGGNEQYF	TGTGCCAGCTCACCCCAGAGAGCTAGCGGGGGGAACGAGCAGTACTTC
-	TRBJ1-2	-	TRBV30	CAWSVELLLTLRKVDGYTF	TGTGCCTGGAGTGTAGAGCTACTGTTGACCTTGCGAAAGGTGGATGGCTACACCTTC